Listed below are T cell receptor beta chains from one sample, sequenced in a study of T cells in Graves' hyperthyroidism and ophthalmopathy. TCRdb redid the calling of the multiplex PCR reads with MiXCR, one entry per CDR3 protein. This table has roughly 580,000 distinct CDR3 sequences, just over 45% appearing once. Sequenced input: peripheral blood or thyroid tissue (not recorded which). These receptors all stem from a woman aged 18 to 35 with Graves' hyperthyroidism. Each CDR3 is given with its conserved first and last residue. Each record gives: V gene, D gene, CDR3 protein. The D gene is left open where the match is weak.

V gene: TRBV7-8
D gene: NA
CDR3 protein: CAWSTRYEQYF

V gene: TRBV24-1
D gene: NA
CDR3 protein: CATSTSALNQPQHF

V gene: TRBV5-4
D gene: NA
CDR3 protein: CASSFVRVPYEQYF

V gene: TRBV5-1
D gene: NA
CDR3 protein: CASSLNTWGIGEQYF

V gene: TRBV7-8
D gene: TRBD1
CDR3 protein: CASSSRGQLMNTEAFF

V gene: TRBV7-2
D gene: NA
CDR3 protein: CASSLGSQESYEQYF

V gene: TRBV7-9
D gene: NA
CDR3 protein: CASSSKTEAFF

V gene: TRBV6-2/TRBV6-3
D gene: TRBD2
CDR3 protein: CASSLIAGAYEQYF

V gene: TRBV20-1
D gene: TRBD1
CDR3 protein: CSALPGQVMNTEAFF

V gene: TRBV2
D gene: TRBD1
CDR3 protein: CATHDRGHGYTF

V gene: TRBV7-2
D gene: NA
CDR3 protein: CASSPPGRLHF

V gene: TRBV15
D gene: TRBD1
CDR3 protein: CATSRAGTGGTQYF

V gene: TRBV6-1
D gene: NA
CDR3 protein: CASTRGQDDSRYGYTF

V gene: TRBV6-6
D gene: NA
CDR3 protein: CASSAGCEQYF

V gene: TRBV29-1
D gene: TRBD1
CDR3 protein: CSILTGSENTIYF

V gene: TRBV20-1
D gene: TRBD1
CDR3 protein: CSARRDRGPEQYF

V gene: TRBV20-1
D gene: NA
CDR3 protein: CSARDTGPNYGYTF

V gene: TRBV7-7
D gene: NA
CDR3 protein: CASSSGSFEQYF

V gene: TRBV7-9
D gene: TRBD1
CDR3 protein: CASSPLPGQGYGYTF

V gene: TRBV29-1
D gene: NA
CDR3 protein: CSVVTASTDTQYFGPGEKLFF

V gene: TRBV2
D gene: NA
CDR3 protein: CATPGPNGEQYF

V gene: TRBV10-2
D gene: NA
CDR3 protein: CASSVSGQSYEQYF

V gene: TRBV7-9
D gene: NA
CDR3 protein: CASSFVEGRETQYF

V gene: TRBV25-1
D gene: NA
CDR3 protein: CASSEYGSNYGYTF

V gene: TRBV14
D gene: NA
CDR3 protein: CASSQDTTREKLFF

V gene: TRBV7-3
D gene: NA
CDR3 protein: CASSLVSTMNTEAFF

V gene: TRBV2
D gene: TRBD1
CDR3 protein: CASSVQGEAGLNNQPQHF

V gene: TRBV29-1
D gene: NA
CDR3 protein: CSISPANTGELFF

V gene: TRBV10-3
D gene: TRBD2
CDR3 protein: CAISESSGRIVGEQYF

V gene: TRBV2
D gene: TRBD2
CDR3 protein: CASSLTSGYEQYF

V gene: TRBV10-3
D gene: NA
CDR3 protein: CAIRQASGVYGYTF

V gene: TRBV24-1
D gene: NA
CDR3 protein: CASSPFGPADQPQHF

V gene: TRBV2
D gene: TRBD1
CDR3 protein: CASKGTGGFGYTF

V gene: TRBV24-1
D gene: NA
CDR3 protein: CATGELFF

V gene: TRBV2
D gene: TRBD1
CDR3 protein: CASTASIGTGGPLHF

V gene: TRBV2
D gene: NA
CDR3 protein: CASSEGQSSGNTIYF

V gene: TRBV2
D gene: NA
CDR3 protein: CASRSTGGGDEQFF

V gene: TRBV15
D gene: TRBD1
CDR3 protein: CATRWDRGVNQPQHF

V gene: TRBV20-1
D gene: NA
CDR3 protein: CSARDHTGSYEQYF

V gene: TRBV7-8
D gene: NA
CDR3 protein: CASSLGSNEKLFF